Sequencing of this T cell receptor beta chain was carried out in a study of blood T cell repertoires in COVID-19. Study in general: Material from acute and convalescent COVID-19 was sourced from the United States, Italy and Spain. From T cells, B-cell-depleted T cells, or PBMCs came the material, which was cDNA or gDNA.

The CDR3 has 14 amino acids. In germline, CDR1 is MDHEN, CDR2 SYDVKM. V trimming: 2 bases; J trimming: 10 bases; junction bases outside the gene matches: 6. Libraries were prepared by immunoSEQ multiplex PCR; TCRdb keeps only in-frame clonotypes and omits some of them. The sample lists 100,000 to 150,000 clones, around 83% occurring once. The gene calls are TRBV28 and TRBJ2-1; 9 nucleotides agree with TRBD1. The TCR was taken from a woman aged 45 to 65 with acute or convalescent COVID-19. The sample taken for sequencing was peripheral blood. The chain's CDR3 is CASSLSRDRDEQFF. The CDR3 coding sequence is TGTGCCAGCAGTTTAAGTCGGGACAGGGACGAGCAGTTCTTC.